This T cell receptor (beta chain) was identified in a study of vaccination and CD4 T cells after COVID-19. The CDR3 contains 15 residues. The germline CDR1 and CDR2 sequences are SGHTA and FQGNSA. The V end was cut by 7 bases, the J end by 0 bases, with 14 bases between. Worth noting for this clonotype: The target antigen is unknown.

The study sequenced cultured CD4+ T cell DNA using the Oncomine TCR Beta short-read assay. TCRdb re-called the PCR reads through MiXCR, storing one row per CDR3 protein. The profile covers 11,000 to 15,000 distinct CDR3 sequences, with over 45% appearing a single time and about 14% taken by the ten largest. Treatment here: approximately nine-day PBMC culture with coronavirus spike peptide pools or control peptides (ViraFEST assay). The sequenced sample was CD4+ T cells from blood, cultured in vitro. The chain combines TRBV7-2 with TRBJ2-3; tentative D call: TRBD2 (6 bases). This TCR derives from a human donor who had recovered from COVID-19. CDR3 protein: CASTPGVSSTDTQYF. The CDR3 nucleotides are TGTGCCAGCACCCCGGGGGTTTCTAGCACAGATACGCAGTATTTT. Filled out from reference TRBV7-2 and TRBJ2-3, the complete variable domain reads GAGVSQSPSNKVTEKGKDVELRCDPISGHTALYWYRQSLGQGLEFLIYFQGNSAPDKSGLPSDRFSAERTGGSVSTLTIQRTQQEDSAVYLCASTPGVSSTDTQYFGPGTRLTVL.